Listed here are 22 T cell receptor beta chains from one sample, sequenced in a study of blood T cells in healthy people across ages. Combining a sample-barcoded 5' primer with a J-beta primer mix, a second PCR ran for roughly 7 to 11 cycles. TCRdb fed the 5' RACE reads into MiXCR, producing one record per CDR3 protein. Among around 1,000,000 distinct CDR3 sequences, about 25% were seen once, and the ten largest hold 0.65% to 0.95%. The data were also submitted as part of a second study, on T cells of mothers and their children.

The sequenced sample was blood. The receptors derive from a girl aged 2-10 years in good health.

This clonotype has a handful of counts. This may be a read error: a much more frequent sequence differs by one nucleotide. The chain combines TRBV4-1 with TRBJ2-5, with D perhaps TRBD1 or TRBD2 (5 bases each). The CDR3 totals 17 residues. Germline CDR1 reads MGHRA; CDR2 reads YSYEKL. The CDR3 DNA reads as TGCGCCAGCAGCCAAGTCTCAGGGAGCGTGAGTGACAATGAGCGGTTCTTC. Its translation is CASSQVSGSVSDNERFF.

In its sample, this clonotype was seen a few times. The chain carries TRBV5-1 and TRBJ2-3; TRBD2 agrees at 10 bases. V trimming: 7 bases; J trimming: 3 bases; junction bases outside the gene matches: 5. CDR1 SGHRS and CDR2 YFSETQ come from the germline V gene. The CDR3 runs to 14 residues. DNA of the CDR3: TGCGCCAGCTCCGGGACTAGCGAGACAGATACGCAGTATTTT. Residues: CASSGTSETDTQYF.

In this sample, this clonotype turned up a few times. The chain carries TRBV24-1 and TRBJ2-5, with 7 bases lining up with TRBD1. TRBJ2-1 matches the DNA end more closely, so the J call is doubtful. Germline assignment: CDR1 KGHDR and CDR2 SFDVKD. This CDR3 has 15 amino acids. The CDR3 sequence: CATSDPTGIGNEQFF. The DNA for the CDR3 is TGTGCCACCAGTGACCCGACAGGGATCGGCAATGAGCAGTTCTTC.

The table lists this clonotype with a few counts. This chain uses TRBV18 with TRBJ1-1; TRBD1 aligns across 9 bases. The CDR3 consists of 14 residues. CDR1 and CDR2 (germline): KGHSH, LQKENI. The ends lost 6 bases at V and 3 bases at J; junction bases unmatched: 5. The CDR3 loop is CASSEQGADTEAFF. The CDR3 DNA follows: TGTGCCAGCTCCGAACAGGGGGCGGACACTGAAGCTTTCTTT.

The sample holds a few counts of this clonotype. V is TRBV16 and J is TRBJ1-2; D is uncertain. CDR1 and CDR2 from the germline V gene are KGHSY and FQNENV. The CDR3 has 12 residues. Trimming left V 1 base short and J 5 bases short, with 5 bases between. The CDR3 here is CASSQLEYGYTF. The DNA for the CDR3 is TGTGCCAGCAGCCAATTGGAGTATGGCTACACCTTC.

This clonotype was seen a handful of times. V gene TRBV5-1 combines with J gene TRBJ2-5; perhaps TRBD1 as D (7 bases). The J call is uncertain, as TRBJ2-1 better fits the DNA end. The CDR3 consists of 15 residues. The germline CDR1 and CDR2 sequences are SGHRS and YFSETQ. The CDR3 here is CASSLETRGLDEQFF. CDR3 bases: TGCGCCAGCAGCTTGGAGACTAGGGGGCTGGATGAGCAGTTCTTC.

This rearrangement joins TRBV29-1 to TRBJ2-3; no definite D call. Germline values: CDR1 SQVTM, CDR2 ANQGSEA. The germline V and J ends were trimmed by 2 bases and 3 bases, with 18 bases remaining between them. This CDR3 is 16 amino acids long. The CDR3 DNA reads TGCAGCGTTGAATCGCCCGATGGGGAAGTAACAGATACGCAGTATTTT. Translation: CSVESPDGEVTDTQYF.

The chain links TRBV28 to TRBJ2-3; the match to TRBD2 covers 8 bases. Germline CDR1 and CDR2: MDHEN and SYDVKM. With 7 bases clipped from V and 5 bases from J, the junction kept 8 bases outside the gene matches. This CDR3 spans 14 amino acids. The CDR3 protein is CASIQAGDLDTQYF. Here the CDR3 DNA reads TGTGCCAGCATTCAAGCGGGAGATCTAGATACGCAGTATTTT. Based on the CDR3 plus reference TRBV28 and TRBJ2-3, the full variable domain is DVKVTQSSRYLVKRTGEKVFLECVQDMDHENMFWYRQDPGLGLRLIYFSYDVKMKEKGDIPEGYSVSREKKERFSLILESASTNQTSMYLCASIQAGDLDTQYFGPGTRLTVL.

The V and J genes are TRBV2 and TRBJ1-1; a possible D gene is TRBD1 (5 bases). The V end was cut by 7 bases, the J end by 0 bases, with 12 bases between. There are 14 residues in the CDR3. Germline CDR1 SNHLY, CDR2 FYNNEI. The CDR3 region is CASIVGDLNTEAFF. The CDR3 bases are TGTGCCAGCATCGTAGGGGACTTGAACACTGAAGCTTTCTTT.

This clonotype was recorded a few times. This chain connects TRBV3-1 to TRBJ1-1; the D is unclear. This CDR3 is 15 amino acids long. Germline CDR1 reads LGHDT; CDR2 reads YNNKEL (reference sequence). V dropped 2 bases and J dropped 1 base, with 11 bases sitting between them. In DNA form, the CDR3 reads TGTGCCAGCAGCCAACCGGGGTCTCCGAACACTGAAGCTTTCTTT. Its translation is CASSQPGSPNTEAFF.

This clonotype was recorded a few times. The chain couples TRBV5-1 to TRBJ1-4, with 8 bases identical to TRBD1. The J segment lost 8 bases and the V segment lost 4 bases, leaving 10 bases of the junction unmatched. The CDR3 sequence is 15 residues long. Per germline, CDR1 SGHRS and CDR2 YFSETQ. The DNA of the CDR3 is TGCGCCAGCAGCATCCTGACAGGGGATGCGGAAAAACTGTTTTTT. Translated: CASSILTGDAEKLFF.

Many counts were recorded for this clonotype. V is TRBV20-1 and J is TRBJ1-6, with unresolved D. CDR1 is DFQATT and CDR2 is SNEGSKA in the germline V gene (reference sequence). Deletions cut 6 bases from V and 4 bases from J, with 16 bases between. The CDR3 spans 15 residues. CDR3 amino acids: CSAGGSREYNSPLHF. CDR3 nucleotide sequence: TGCAGTGCGGGAGGCTCCCGGGAGTATAATTCACCCCTCCACTTT.

Only a few counts were recorded for this clonotype. The chain uses TRBV6-5 and TRBJ2-5; 9 bases line up with TRBD1. The J call is doubtful: the DNA matches TRBJ2-7 better. In germline, CDR1 is MNHEY, CDR2 SVGAGI. The length of the CDR3 is 15 residues. For the CDR3, the DNA is TGTGCCAGCAGTTACACCGGACAGGGGTCCTACGAGCAGTACTTC. It yields the protein CASSYTGQGSYEQYF.

The chain recombines TRBV5-4 with TRBJ2-5; D is ambiguous. The DNA end is a closer match to TRBJ2-1, so the J assignment may be wrong. The germline gives CDR1 SGHNT, CDR2 YYREEE (reference sequence). CDR3 length: 11 residues. The CDR3 reads CASSFSVKQFF. For the CDR3, the DNA is TGTGCCAGCAGCTTTTCGGTTAAGCAGTTCTTC.

This clonotype was picked up a small number of times. J is TRBJ1-1 and V is TRBV6-2 or TRBV6-3, with D hard to call. The CDR3 length is 14 residues. V was cut by 4 bases and J by 4 bases, with 13 bases left in between. Per the germline V gene, CDR1 is MNHEY and CDR2 is SVGEGT. CDR3 in DNA: TGTGCCAGCAGTTGGGAGGGAGGGAGCACTGAAGCTTTCTTT. This codes for CASSWEGGSTEAFF.

The chain recombines TRBV6-6 with TRBJ1-5; D uncertain. The germline V gene has CDR1 MNHNY and CDR2 SVGAGI (reference sequence). V was cut by 7 bases and J by 3 bases, with 16 bases left in between. The CDR3 has 15 residues. This chain's CDR3 is CASTRIGRDNQPQHF. CDR3 coding DNA: TGTGCCAGCACCAGGATCGGGCGTGACAATCAGCCCCAGCATTTT.

This clonotype was picked up a small number of times. The rearrangement links TRBV3-1 to TRBJ2-3; D is tentatively TRBD1 or TRBD2 (5 bases each). V shed 6 bases and J shed 0 bases, with 10 bases lying between them. This CDR3 is 14 amino acids long. CDR1 LGHDT and CDR2 YNNKEL come from the germline V gene (reference sequence). The CDR3 protein is CASRVGESTDTQYF. CDR3 coding DNA: TGTGCCAGCAGAGTGGGGGAGAGCACAGATACGCAGTATTTT.

This clonotype was detected only a few times. J is TRBJ2-3 and V is TRBV2; 7 bases line up with TRBD2. Germline V gives CDR1 SNHLY, CDR2 FYNNEI. The CDR3 is 15 residues long. V gave up 5 bases and J gave up 2 bases; unmatched junction bases: 7. The CDR3: CASSPGLVPTDTQYF. The CDR3 nucleotides read TGTGCCAGCAGTCCCGGACTAGTCCCCACAGATACGCAGTATTTT.

The CDR3 DNA sequence: TGCAGTGCTTTTCTCAGGATACTGGAGGAGCAGTACTTC. Translated: CSAFLRILEEQYF. The gene calls are TRBV20-1 and TRBJ2-7; D not resolved. V was cut by 5 bases and J by 7 bases, with 18 bases left in between. The length of the CDR3 is 13 residues. Germline V gene data show CDR1 as DFQATT and CDR2 as SNEGSKA (reference sequence).

This clonotype was observed once. The chain recombines TRBV20-1 with TRBJ1-2, with D possibly matching TRBD1 (5 bases). Germline-derived CDR1 and CDR2 are DFQATT and SNEGSKA (reference sequence). This CDR3 has 13 amino acids. Trimming cost V 6 bases and J 7 bases, with 18 bases left between them. Written as DNA, the CDR3 is TGCAGTGCGTCTGTGGGCCAGGGAAGTGGCTACACCTTC. Translated: CSASVGQGSGYTF.

This clonotype came up a few times. The chain couples TRBV7-2 to TRBJ2-5, with 10 bases identical to TRBD2. The J call could be wrong; TRBJ2-1 is a better fit for the DNA end. Germline V CDR1 and CDR2: SGHTA, FQGNSA. There are 14 residues in the CDR3. CDR3: CASSQRGGHNEQFF. The CDR3 DNA is TGTGCCAGCAGCCAGCGGGGGGGCCACAATGAGCAGTTCTTC.

The genes are TRBV6-5 and TRBJ2-7; unclear D gene. Trimming removed 6 bases at V and 2 bases at J, with 14 bases between. Germline CDR1 reads MNHEY; CDR2 reads SVGAGI. The length of the CDR3 is 14 residues. CDR3 sequence reads: CASRKNPGPYEQYF. DNA for the CDR3: TGTGCCAGCAGAAAAAACCCGGGCCCCTACGAGCAGTACTTC.